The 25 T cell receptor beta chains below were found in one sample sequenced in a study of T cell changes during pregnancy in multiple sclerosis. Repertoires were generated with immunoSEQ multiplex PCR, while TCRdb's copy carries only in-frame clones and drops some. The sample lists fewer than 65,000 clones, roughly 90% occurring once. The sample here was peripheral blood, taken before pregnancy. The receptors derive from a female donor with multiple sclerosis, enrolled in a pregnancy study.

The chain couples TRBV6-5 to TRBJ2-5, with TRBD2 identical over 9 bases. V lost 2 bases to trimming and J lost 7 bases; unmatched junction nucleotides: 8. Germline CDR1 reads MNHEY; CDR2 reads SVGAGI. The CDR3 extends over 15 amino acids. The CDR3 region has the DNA TGTGCCAGCAGTTACGATAGCGGGGGTATGGGGACCCAGTACTTC. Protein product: CASSYDSGGMGTQYF.

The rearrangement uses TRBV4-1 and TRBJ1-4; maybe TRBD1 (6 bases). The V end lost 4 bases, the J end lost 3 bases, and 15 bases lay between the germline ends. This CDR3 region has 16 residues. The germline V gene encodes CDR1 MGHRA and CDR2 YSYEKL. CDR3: CASSPPSTGPNEKLFF. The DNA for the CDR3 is TGCGCCAGCAGCCCGCCATCGACAGGCCCTAATGAAAAACTGTTTTTT.

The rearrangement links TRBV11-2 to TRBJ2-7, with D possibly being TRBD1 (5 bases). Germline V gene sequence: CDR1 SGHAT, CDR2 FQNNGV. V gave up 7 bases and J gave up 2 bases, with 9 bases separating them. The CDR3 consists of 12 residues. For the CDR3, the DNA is TGTGCCAGCAATAGACAGCCCTACGAGCAGTACTTC. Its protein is CASNRQPYEQYF.

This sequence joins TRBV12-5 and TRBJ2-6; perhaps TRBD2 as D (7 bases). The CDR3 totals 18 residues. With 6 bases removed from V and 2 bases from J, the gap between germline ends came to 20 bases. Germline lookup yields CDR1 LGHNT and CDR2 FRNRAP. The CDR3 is CASGHGQKGTTGANVLTF. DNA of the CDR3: TGTGCTAGTGGCCATGGACAGAAAGGGACTACTGGGGCCAACGTCCTGACTTTC.

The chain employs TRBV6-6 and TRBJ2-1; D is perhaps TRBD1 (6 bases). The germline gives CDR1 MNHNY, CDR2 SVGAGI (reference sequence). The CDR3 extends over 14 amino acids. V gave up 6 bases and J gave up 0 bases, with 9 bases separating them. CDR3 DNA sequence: TGTGCCAGCAGACAAGGGGGCTCCTACAATGAGCAGTTCTTC. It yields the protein CASRQGGSYNEQFF.

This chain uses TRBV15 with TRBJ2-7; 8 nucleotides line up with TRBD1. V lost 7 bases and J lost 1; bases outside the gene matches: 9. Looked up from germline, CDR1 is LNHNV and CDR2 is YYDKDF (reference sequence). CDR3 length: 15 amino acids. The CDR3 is CATTAEDRASYEQYF. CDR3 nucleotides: TGTGCCACCACCGCGGAGGACAGGGCATCCTACGAGCAGTACTTC.

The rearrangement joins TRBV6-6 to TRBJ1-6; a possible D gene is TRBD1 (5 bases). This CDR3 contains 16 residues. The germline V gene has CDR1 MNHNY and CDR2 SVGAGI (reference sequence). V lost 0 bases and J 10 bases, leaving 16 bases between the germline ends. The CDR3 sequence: CASSYSSGQVGSPLHF. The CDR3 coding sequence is TGTGCCAGCAGTTACTCCTCAGGGCAGGTCGGATCACCCCTCCACTTT.

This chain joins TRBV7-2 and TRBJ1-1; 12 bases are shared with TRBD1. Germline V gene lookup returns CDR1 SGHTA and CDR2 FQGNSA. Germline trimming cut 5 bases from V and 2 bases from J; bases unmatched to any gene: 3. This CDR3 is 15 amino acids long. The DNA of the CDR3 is TGTGCCAGCAGCCGGGACAGGGGGCGCAACACTGAAGCTTTCTTT. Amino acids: CASSRDRGRNTEAFF.

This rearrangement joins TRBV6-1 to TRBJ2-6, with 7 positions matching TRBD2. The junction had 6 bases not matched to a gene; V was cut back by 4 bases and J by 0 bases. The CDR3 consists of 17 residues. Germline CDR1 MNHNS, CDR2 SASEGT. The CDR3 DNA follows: TGTGCCAGCAGTGGTCGCGGGGGTAACTCTGGGGCCAACGTCCTGACTTTC. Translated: CASSGRGGNSGANVLTF.

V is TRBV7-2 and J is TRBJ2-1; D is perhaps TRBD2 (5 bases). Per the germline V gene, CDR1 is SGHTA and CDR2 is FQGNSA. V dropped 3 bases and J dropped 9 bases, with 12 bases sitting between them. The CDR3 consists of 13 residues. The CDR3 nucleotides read TGTGCCAGCAGCTTGCGTAATCGGGGTGAGCAGTTCTTC. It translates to CASSLRNRGEQFF.

The DNA for the CDR3 is TGTGCCAGCAGTGGGGACAGGGGAAACACCGGGGAGCTGTTTTTT. Translation: CASSGDRGNTGELFF. The rearrangement links TRBV25-1 to TRBJ2-2; TRBD1 agrees at 10 bases. The CDR3 is 15 residues long. V gave up 4 bases and J gave up 2 bases; unmatched junction bases: 1. The germline V gene has CDR1 MGHDK and CDR2 SYGVNS.

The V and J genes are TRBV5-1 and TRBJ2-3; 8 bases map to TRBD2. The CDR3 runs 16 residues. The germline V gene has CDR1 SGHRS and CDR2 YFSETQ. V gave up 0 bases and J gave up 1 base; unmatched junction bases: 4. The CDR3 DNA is TGCGCCAGCAGCTTGGAGGCTAGCGGGCGCACAGATACGCAGTATTTT. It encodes CASSLEASGRTDTQYF.

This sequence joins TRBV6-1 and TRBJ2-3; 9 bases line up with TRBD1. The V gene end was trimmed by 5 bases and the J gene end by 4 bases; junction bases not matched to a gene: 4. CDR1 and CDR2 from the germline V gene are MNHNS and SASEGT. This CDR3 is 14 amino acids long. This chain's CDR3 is CASSLGQGPDTQYF. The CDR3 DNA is TGTGCCAGCAGTTTAGGACAGGGGCCAGATACGCAGTATTTT.

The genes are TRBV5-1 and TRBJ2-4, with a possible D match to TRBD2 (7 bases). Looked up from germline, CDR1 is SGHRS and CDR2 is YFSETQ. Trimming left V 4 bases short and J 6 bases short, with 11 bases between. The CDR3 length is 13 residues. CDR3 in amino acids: CASSGGDINIQYF. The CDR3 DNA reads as TGCGCCAGCAGCGGGGGGGACATAAACATTCAGTACTTC.

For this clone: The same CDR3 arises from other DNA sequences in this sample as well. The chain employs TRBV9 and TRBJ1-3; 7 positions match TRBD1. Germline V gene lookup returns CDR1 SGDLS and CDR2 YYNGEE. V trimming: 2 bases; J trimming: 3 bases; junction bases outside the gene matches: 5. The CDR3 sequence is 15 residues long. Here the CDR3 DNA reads TGTGCCAGCAGCGTTGAAGGGGGCGGTGGAAACACCATATATTTT. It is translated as CASSVEGGGGNTIYF.

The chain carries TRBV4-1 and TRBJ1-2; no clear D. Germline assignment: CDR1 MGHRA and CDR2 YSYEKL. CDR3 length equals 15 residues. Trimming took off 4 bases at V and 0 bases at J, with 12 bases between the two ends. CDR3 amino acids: CASSPTWLSNYGYTF. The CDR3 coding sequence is TGCGCCAGCAGCCCGACTTGGCTGTCTAACTATGGCTACACCTTC.

Here the CDR3 DNA reads TGTGCCAGCAGCACCTCCGGGACAGGGGCCCAAGAGACCCAGTACTTC. Amino acid sequence: CASSTSGTGAQETQYF. The chain has TRBV5-6 and TRBJ2-5; 10 nucleotides line up with TRBD1. V lost 4 bases, J lost 1 base, and 7 bases stayed unmatched. This CDR3 has 16 amino acids. Germline CDR1 SGHDT, CDR2 YYEEEE. The full variable domain, completed using reference TRBV5-6 and TRBJ2-5, is DAGVTQSPTHLIKTRGQQVTLRCSPKSGHDTVSWYQQALGQGPQFIFQYYEEEERQRGNFPDRFSGHQFPNYSSELNVNALLLGDSALYLCASSTSGTGAQETQYFGPGTRLLVL.

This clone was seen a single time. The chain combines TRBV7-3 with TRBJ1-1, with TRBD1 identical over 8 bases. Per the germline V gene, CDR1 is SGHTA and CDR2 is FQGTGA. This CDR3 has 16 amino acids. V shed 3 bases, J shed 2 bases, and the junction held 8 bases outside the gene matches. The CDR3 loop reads CASSLATGAINTEAFF. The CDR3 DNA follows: TGTGCCAGCAGCTTGGCGACAGGGGCTATAAACACTGAAGCTTTCTTT.

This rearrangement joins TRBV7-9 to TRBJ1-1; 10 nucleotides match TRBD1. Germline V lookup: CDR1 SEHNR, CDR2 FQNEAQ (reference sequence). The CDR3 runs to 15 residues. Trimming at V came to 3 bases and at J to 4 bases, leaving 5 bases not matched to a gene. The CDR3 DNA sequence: TGTGCCAGCAGCTTGGACAGGGGGTTCGGCACTGAAGCTTTCTTT. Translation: CASSLDRGFGTEAFF.

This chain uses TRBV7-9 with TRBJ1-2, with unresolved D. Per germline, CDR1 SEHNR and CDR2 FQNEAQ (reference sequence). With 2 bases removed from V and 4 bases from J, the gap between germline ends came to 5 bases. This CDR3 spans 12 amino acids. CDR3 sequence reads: CASSLISYGYTF. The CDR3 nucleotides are TGTGCCAGCAGCTTAATTAGCTATGGCTACACCTTC.

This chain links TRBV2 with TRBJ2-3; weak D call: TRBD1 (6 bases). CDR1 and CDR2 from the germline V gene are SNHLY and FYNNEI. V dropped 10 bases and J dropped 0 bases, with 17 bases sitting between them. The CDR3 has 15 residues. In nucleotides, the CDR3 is TGTGCCACCACTCGACCTAGGGGGAGCACAGATACGCAGTATTTT. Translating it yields CATTRPRGSTDTQYF.

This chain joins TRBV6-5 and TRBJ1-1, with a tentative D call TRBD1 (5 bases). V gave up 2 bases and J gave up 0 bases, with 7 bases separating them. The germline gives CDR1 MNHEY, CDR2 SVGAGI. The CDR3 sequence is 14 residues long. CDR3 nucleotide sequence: TGTGCCAGCAGTTACGGGGCACTGAACACTGAAGCTTTCTTT. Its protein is CASSYGALNTEAFF.

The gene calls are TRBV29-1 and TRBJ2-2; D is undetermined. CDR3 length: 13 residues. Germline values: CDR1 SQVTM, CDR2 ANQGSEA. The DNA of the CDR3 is TGCTGCTCTTCGCTAGGGAACACCGGGGAGCTGTTTTTT. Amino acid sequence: CCSSLGNTGELFF.

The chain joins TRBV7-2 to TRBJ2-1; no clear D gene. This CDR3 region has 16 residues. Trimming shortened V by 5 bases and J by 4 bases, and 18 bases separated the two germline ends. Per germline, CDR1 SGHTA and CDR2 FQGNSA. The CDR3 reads CASSLRGASPYNEQFF. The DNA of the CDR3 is TGTGCCAGCAGCCTTAGAGGAGCCTCGCCTTACAATGAGCAGTTCTTC.

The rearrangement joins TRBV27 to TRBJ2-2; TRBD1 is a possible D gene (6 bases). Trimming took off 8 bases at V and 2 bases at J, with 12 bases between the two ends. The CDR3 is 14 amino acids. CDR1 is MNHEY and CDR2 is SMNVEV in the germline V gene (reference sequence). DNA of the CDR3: TGTGCCAGCGGACGGACAGTAAACACCGGGGAGCTGTTTTTT. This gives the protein CASGRTVNTGELFF.